The 24 T cell receptor beta chains below were found in one sample sequenced in a study of OX40 agonist ivuxolimab in advanced cancers. Data came from immunoSEQ multiplex PCR; TCRdb stores just in-frame clones and leaves some out. Of 75,000 to 80,000 clones listed, approximately 81% were seen once; the top ten hold roughly 4.5%. The source was CD4+ or CD8+ T cells sorted from blood, collected in a trial of the OX40 agonist ivuxolimab. These receptors all stem from an adult with an advanced solid tumor such as melanoma, head and neck, liver or kidney cancer.

This chain connects TRBV25-1 to TRBJ2-3; 9 positions agree with TRBD2. Trimming at V came to 7 bases and at J to 4 bases, leaving 6 bases not matched to a gene. The germline CDR1 and CDR2 sequences are MGHDK and SYGVNS. This CDR3 spans 14 amino acids. The CDR3 sequence is CASTGRGGPDTQYF. The CDR3 coding sequence is TGTGCCAGCACGGGGCGGGGGGGCCCAGATACGCAGTATTTT.

The chain employs TRBV5-1 and TRBJ1-5; D is undetermined. Trimming removed 2 bases from V and 0 bases from J, with 3 bases in between. This CDR3 comprises 13 residues. The germline CDR1 and CDR2 sequences are SGHRS and YFSETQ. The DNA for the CDR3 is TGCGCCAGCAGCTTCGGTAGCAATCAGCCCCAGCATTTT. Translated: CASSFGSNQPQHF.

This chain uses TRBV5-7 with TRBJ2-3; no reliable D call. TRBV5-7 is designated an ORF whose function remains uncertain. Between the trimmed V and J ends, which lost 0 bases and 3 bases, there was a span of 14 bases. The CDR3 is made up of 16 amino acids. The CDR3 region has the DNA TGTGCCAGCAGCTTGGAAGTTCCGCACCATACAGATACGCAGTATTTT. Translation: CASSLEVPHHTDTQYF.

This sequence joins TRBV19 and TRBJ1-1; D is uncertain. The CDR3 is 13 residues long. Trimming shortened V by 3 bases and J by 4 bases, and 9 bases separated the two germline ends. From germline, CDR1 is LNHDA and CDR2 SQIVND (reference sequence). CDR3: CASSIRMATEAFF. CDR3 coding DNA: TGTGCCAGTAGTATCCGGATGGCCACTGAAGCTTTCTTT.

This chain uses TRBV9 with TRBJ2-2; TRBD2 matches at 8 bases. The CDR3 has 16 amino acids. CDR1 and CDR2 from the germline V gene are SGDLS and YYNGEE. V gave up 3 bases and J gave up 5 bases; unmatched junction bases: 9. CDR3 nucleotide sequence: TGTGCCAGCAGCGGTGGCAGGTCTAGCGGGACCGGGGAGCTGTTTTTT. This encodes CASSGGRSSGTGELFF.

This clone was seen only a few times. The V call is TRBV4-3, the J call TRBJ1-2; weak D call: TRBD1 (5 bases). The V gene's germline CDR1 is LGHNA and CDR2 YSLEER. V was shortened by 4 bases and J by 2 bases, with 14 bases between the two germline ends. The CDR3 loop spans 15 amino acids. CDR3 sequence reads: CASSPSSGPNYGYTF. The CDR3 DNA is TGCGCCAGCAGCCCTTCGTCGGGGCCGAACTATGGCTACACCTTC.

This clone was seen only a few times. V usage is TRBV27 and J usage is TRBJ1-2; D gene unclear. The CDR3 spans 15 residues. Germline CDR1 MNHEY, CDR2 SMNVEV (reference sequence). Deletions cut 4 bases from V and 3 bases from J, with 15 bases between. CDR3 nucleotides: TGTGCCAGCAGTTGGACGGCCGCTCTACACTATGGCTACACCTTC. Translating it yields CASSWTAALHYGYTF.

V is TRBV14 and J is TRBJ2-1; 9 bases align to TRBD2. Germline lookup yields CDR1 SGHDN and CDR2 FVKESK. The CDR3 has 18 amino acids. With 0 bases clipped from V and 0 bases from J, the junction kept 6 bases outside the gene matches. The CDR3 protein is CASSQDHRGRVSYNEQFF. DNA for the CDR3: TGTGCCAGCAGCCAAGATCACCGCGGGAGGGTCTCCTACAATGAGCAGTTCTTC.

This rearrangement joins TRBV4-2 to TRBJ2-3; D not resolved. The CDR3 has 14 residues. V was shortened by 4 bases and J by 2 bases, with 10 bases between the two germline ends. The germline gives CDR1 LGHNA, CDR2 YNFKEQ. As DNA, the CDR3 is TGTGCCAGCAGCCTGACTCAGCCCACAGATACGCAGTATTTT. Protein: CASSLTQPTDTQYF.

The V and J genes are TRBV7-2 and TRBJ2-3, with TRBD2 matching 13 bases. Germline lookup yields CDR1 SGHTA and CDR2 FQGNSA. This CDR3 is 19 amino acids long. V lost 5 bases to trimming and J lost 1 base; unmatched junction nucleotides: 12. CDR3 residues: CASSPRTSGSSLGTDTQYF. DNA of the CDR3: TGTGCCAGCAGCCCCCGGACTAGCGGGAGCTCACTGGGCACAGATACGCAGTATTTT.

The V and J genes are TRBV4-1 and TRBJ1-6, with no clear D. The V gene lost 0 bases and the J gene lost 13 bases, with 16 bases spanning the gap. CDR3 length equals 15 residues. In germline, CDR1 is MGHRA, CDR2 YSYEKL. The CDR3 DNA follows: TGCGCCAGCAGCCAAGACTACTCTAAGAGGAGCCCCCTCCACTTT. Translating gives CASSQDYSKRSPLHF.

The rearrangement joins TRBV29-1 to TRBJ2-7; no clear D gene. Trimming cost V 2 bases and J 0 bases, with 11 bases left between them. Germline CDR1 SQVTM, CDR2 ANQGSEA. This CDR3 is 14 amino acids long. The CDR3 region has the DNA TGCAGCGTTGAATTAGGGTCTAACTCCTACGAGCAGTACTTC. It codes for CSVELGSNSYEQYF.

Only one count was recorded for this clone. The CDR3 here is CASSQRETETYEQYF. CDR3 DNA: TGCGCCAGCAGCCAAAGAGAGACAGAAACCTACGAGCAGTACTTC. V is TRBV4-1 and J is TRBJ2-7; perhaps TRBD1 as D (5 bases). The CDR3 has 15 amino acids. Germline V lookup: CDR1 MGHRA, CDR2 YSYEKL. Trimming removed 2 bases at V and 2 bases at J, with 13 bases between.

V is TRBV7-2 and J is TRBJ2-1; TRBD2 matches 8 bases. The CDR3 totals 16 residues. Germline values: CDR1 SGHTA, CDR2 FQGNSA. The V segment lost 4 bases and the J segment 3 bases; nucleotides outside the gene matches: 8. CDR3 sequence reads: CASSSGGSGNYNEQFF. CDR3 coding DNA: TGTGCCAGCAGCTCGGGTGGTAGCGGGAACTACAATGAGCAGTTCTTC.

The chain recombines TRBV19 with TRBJ1-5; tentatively, D is TRBD1 (5 bases). Germline loops: CDR1 LNHDA, CDR2 SQIVND (reference sequence). V shed 0 bases and J shed 7 bases, with 13 bases lying between them. This CDR3 contains 15 residues. The chain's CDR3 is CASSIEGGREQPQHF. As DNA, the CDR3 is TGTGCCAGTAGTATAGAGGGGGGTCGGGAGCAGCCCCAGCATTTT.

CDR3: CASSYGAGQNTEAFF. DNA for the CDR3: TGTGCCAGCAGTTACGGGGCTGGGCAGAACACTGAAGCTTTCTTT. This chain connects TRBV6-5 to TRBJ1-1; tentative D call: TRBD1 (5 bases). V lost 2 bases and J 1 base, leaving 11 bases between the germline ends. The CDR3 length is 15 residues. CDR1 is MNHEY, CDR2 SVGAGI, per germline.

The chain couples TRBV18 to TRBJ1-3; D is undetermined. Deletions cut 3 bases from V and 2 bases from J, with 20 bases between. This CDR3 is 18 amino acids long. The V gene's germline CDR1 is KGHSH and CDR2 LQKENI. CDR3 sequence: CASSPPGDGGTTGNTIYF. The CDR3 DNA reads as TGTGCCAGCTCACCCCCGGGTGACGGTGGCACGACTGGAAACACCATATATTTT.

The genes are TRBV11-3 and TRBJ2-7, with D hard to call. Germline CDR1 SGHNT, CDR2 YENEEA. The CDR3 spans 13 residues. Trimming shortened V by 2 bases and J by 6 bases, and 11 bases separated the two germline ends. CDR3 loop: CASSLRQTAEQYF. Here the CDR3 DNA reads TGTGCCAGCAGCTTACGCCAGACCGCCGAGCAGTACTTC.

The chain combines TRBV29-1 with TRBJ1-5, with a possible D match to TRBD1 (6 bases). Trimming stripped 4 bases from V and 7 bases from J, with 14 bases between. The CDR3 consists of 13 residues. Germline V gene lookup returns CDR1 SQVTM and CDR2 ANQGSEA. CDR3 in amino acids: CSVVTGLNQPQHF. Written as DNA, the CDR3 is TGCAGCGTTGTGACAGGACTGAACCAGCCCCAGCATTTT. The variable domain in full, completed from reference TRBV29-1 and TRBJ1-5, reads SAVISQKPSRDICQRGTSLTIQCQVDSQVTMMFWYRQQPGQSLTLIATANQGSEATYESGFVIDKFPISRPNLTFSTLTVSNMSPEDSSIYLCSVVTGLNQPQHFGDGTRLSIL.

CDR3 nucleotide sequence: TGTGCCAGCAGCCTTGGAGGCGGGGGAGAGACCCAGTACTTC. Protein product: CASSLGGGGETQYF. The chain links TRBV4-2 to TRBJ2-5, with 7 bases aligning to TRBD2. CDR1 and CDR2 (germline): LGHNA, YNFKEQ. This CDR3 is built from 14 residues. Trimming at V came to 4 bases and at J to 4 bases, leaving 6 bases not matched to a gene.

This chain uses TRBV2 with TRBJ2-7, with D perhaps TRBD1 or TRBD2 (5 bases each). CDR3 length: 14 amino acids. CDR1 and CDR2 (germline): SNHLY, FYNNEI. Trimming stripped 3 bases from V and 7 bases from J, with 16 bases between. CDR3 bases: TGTGCCAGCAGTGACGAGGGGCGCCTCAGAGAGCAGTACTTC. As protein: CASSDEGRLREQYF.

The table lists this clone with a few counts. The V and J genes are TRBV6-5 and TRBJ2-7; no clear D. V was shortened by 4 bases and J by 4 bases, with 5 bases between the two germline ends. This CDR3 has 11 amino acids. The germline V gene has CDR1 MNHEY and CDR2 SVGAGI. CDR3 DNA sequence: TGTGCCAGCAGTTCCCCTTACGAGCAGTACTTC. Encoded protein: CASSSPYEQYF.

This chain connects TRBV29-1 to TRBJ2-2; D perhaps matches TRBD2 (6 bases). This CDR3 has 14 amino acids. Germline loops: CDR1 SQVTM, CDR2 ANQGSEA. V lost 4 bases to trimming and J lost 3 bases, with 12 bases between them. The chain's CDR3 is CSVAGVLYTGELFF. The CDR3 nucleotides are TGCAGCGTTGCGGGGGTCTTGTACACCGGGGAGCTGTTTTTT.

V usage is TRBV7-9 and J usage is TRBJ2-1, with 7 nucleotides matching TRBD1. The CDR3 is 14 residues long. Germline loops: CDR1 SEHNR, CDR2 FQNEAQ (reference sequence). After removal of 4 bases from V and 6 bases from J, the junction contained 6 bases not matched to a gene. The CDR3 nucleotides are TGTGCCAGCAGCTGGGGGACAGCTGGCAATGAGCAGTTCTTC. It codes for CASSWGTAGNEQFF. The entire variable domain, with the rest obtained from reference TRBV7-9 and TRBJ2-1, is as follows: DTGVSQNPRHKITKRGQNVTFRCDPISEHNRLYWYRQTLGQGPEFLTYFQNEAQLEKSRLLSDRFSAERPKGSFSTLEIQRTEQGDSAMYLCASSWGTAGNEQFFGPGTRLTVL.